This note documents a single TCR beta chain sequence. Its target is unknown. The beta constant-region primer was an equimolar mix of two oligonucleotides covering TRBC1 and TRBC2. Nested alpha and beta constant-region primers with the SP2 primer drove four PCR rounds on ligated cDNA. TCRdb reprocessed the UMI-ligation and nested PCR reads with MiXCR, giving one entry per CDR3 protein. The sample carries approximately 140,000 distinct CDR3 sequences, about 23% recorded once. The length of the CDR3 is 15 residues. Germline CDR1 SQVTM, CDR2 ANQGSEA. J lost 1 base, V lost 1 base, and 7 bases had no gene match. The data derive from a study of naive and memory T cell subsets. Whole-study results and caveats: Especially in CD8 cells, naive repertoires contained a few larger clonotypes, possibly CD45RA-re-expressing memory cells.

The rearrangement joins TRBV29-1 to TRBJ2-7; 7 bases line up with TRBD1. This clonotype was sampled from a human donor in good health. Material: naive CD4+ T cells from blood. CDR3 residues: CSVEAGQGVSYEQYF. The CDR3 bases are TGCAGCGTTGAAGCAGGGCAGGGGGTATCCTACGAGCAGTACTTC.